One and the same sample provided the 30 T cell receptor beta chains below, sequenced in a study of blood T cell repertoires in COVID-19. The data were produced by immunoSEQ multiplex PCR, yet TCRdb's version contains in-frame clones alone and is incomplete. This repertoire shows around 100,000 clones, approximately 86% found once; its top ten account for around 5.4%. The sample consisted of peripheral blood. The receptors were gathered from a human donor in a cohort sampled during active COVID-19.

The DNA for the CDR3 is TGTGCCAGCAGCTTAGAGGGGATCGCGACTAATGAAAAACTGTTTTTT. Translating gives CASSLEGIATNEKLFF. The chain has TRBV7-6 and TRBJ1-4; D possibly corresponds to TRBD1 (5 bases). This CDR3 comprises 16 residues. The germline CDR1 and CDR2 sequences are SGHVS and FNYEAQ. V shed 1 base and J shed 2 bases, with 11 bases lying between them.

The chain employs TRBV11-3 and TRBJ2-7, with D possibly matching TRBD1 (6 bases). The germline V gene encodes CDR1 SGHNT and CDR2 YENEEA. Trimming removed 4 bases from V and 7 bases from J, with 20 bases in between. This CDR3 is 15 amino acids long. The CDR3: CASSSRDTPIGEQYF. As DNA, the CDR3 is TGTGCCAGCAGCTCCCGGGACACGCCTATTGGGGAGCAGTACTTC.

The V gene is TRBV6-5, the J gene TRBJ2-7, with 7 bases identical to TRBD1. V dropped 8 bases and J dropped 5; count of bases not matched to a gene: 3. Germline CDR1 and CDR2: MNHEY and SVGAGI. The CDR3 runs 11 residues. The CDR3 sequence: CASVQGNEQYF. The CDR3 region has the DNA TGTGCCAGCGTACAGGGGAACGAGCAGTACTTC.

This chain uses TRBV28 with TRBJ1-2; tentative D call: TRBD1 (6 bases). Trimming cost V 10 bases and J 4 bases, with 19 bases left between them. The CDR3 sequence is 14 residues long. From germline, CDR1 is MDHEN and CDR2 SYDVKM. As DNA, the CDR3 is TGTGCCATCCAGGACAGCCCAACAACCTATGGCTACACCTTC. Residues: CAIQDSPTTYGYTF.

CDR3 in DNA: TGTGCCACCAAACAGGCAGGCCTCAATCAGCCCCAGCATTTT. Its protein product is CATKQAGLNQPQHF. The V gene is TRBV15, the J gene TRBJ1-5; D is perhaps TRBD1 (5 bases). Germline V gene data show CDR1 as LNHNV and CDR2 as YYDKDF (reference sequence). V was shortened by 7 bases and J by 3 bases, with 13 bases between the two germline ends. This CDR3 has 14 amino acids.

The CDR3 sequence: CASSLSQVLDTGELFF. Here the CDR3 DNA reads TGTGCCAGCAGTTTATCACAGGTCTTGGACACCGGGGAGCTGTTTTTT. The chain is built from TRBV27 and TRBJ2-2; possible D gene TRBD1, 5 bases. The CDR3 extends over 16 amino acids. V lost 0 bases to trimming and J lost 3 bases, with 11 bases between them. Germline-derived CDR1 and CDR2 are MNHEY and SMNVEV (reference sequence).

The J gene is TRBJ1-2, the V gene TRBV12-3 or TRBV12-4; D gene uncertain. This CDR3 has 13 residues. V was shortened by 6 bases and J by 6 bases, with 14 bases between the two germline ends. CDR3 sequence reads: CASSLDTRDGYTF. CDR3 coding DNA: TGTGCCAGCAGCCTGGATACGAGGGATGGCTACACCTTC.

The chain employs TRBV24-1 and TRBJ2-2, with TRBD2 matching over 12 bases. V gave up 9 bases and J gave up 4 bases; unmatched junction bases: 11. Germline V gene sequence: CDR1 KGHDR, CDR2 SFDVKD. CDR3 length equals 17 residues. CDR3: CATASSGRAAGTGELFF. CDR3 nucleotides: TGTGCCACCGCATCTAGCGGGAGGGCCGCCGGCACCGGGGAGCTGTTTTTT.

This chain connects TRBV6-5 to TRBJ2-5, with 7 bases fitting TRBD1. Germline V gene lookup returns CDR1 MNHEY and CDR2 SVGAGI. V lost 6 bases to trimming and J lost 5 bases; unmatched junction nucleotides: 6. CDR3 size: 13 residues. CDR3 nucleotide sequence: TGTGCCAGCAGGAGGGGGCCCGGGGAGACCCAGTACTTC. Its translation is CASRRGPGETQYF.

This rearrangement joins TRBV6-5 to TRBJ2-6; the match to TRBD1 covers 7 bases. V lost 7 bases, J lost 4 bases, and 7 bases stayed unmatched. The V gene's germline CDR1 is MNHEY and CDR2 SVGAGI. The CDR3 contains 15 residues. The DNA for the CDR3 is TGTGCCAGCATGAGAACAGGGGCCGGGGCCAACGTCCTGACTTTC. It specifies CASMRTGAGANVLTF.

The chain recombines TRBV7-2 with TRBJ2-7; D is perhaps TRBD2 (5 bases). Trimming took 1 base from V and 3 from J, leaving 10 bases between them. Germline CDR1 SGHTA, CDR2 FQGNSA. CDR3 length: 14 amino acids. The CDR3 DNA follows: TGTGCCAGCAGCTTAGAGTTAGAGGGCTACGAGCAGTACTTC. Protein: CASSLELEGYEQYF.

The chain is built from TRBV2 and TRBJ2-7; 14 bases map to TRBD2. Germline trimming cut 7 bases from V and 6 bases from J; bases unmatched to any gene: 8. The CDR3 sequence is 15 residues long. The germline gives CDR1 SNHLY, CDR2 FYNNEI. CDR3 amino acids: CASITGLAGGSEQYF. DNA of the CDR3: TGTGCCAGCATTACAGGACTAGCGGGAGGAAGCGAGCAGTACTTC. Supplemented by reference TRBV2 and TRBJ2-7, the full variable domain reads EPEVTQTPSHQVTQMGQEVILRCVPISNHLYFYWYRQILGQKVEFLVSFYNNEISEKSEIFDDQFSVERPDGSNFTLKIRSTKLEDSAMYFCASITGLAGGSEQYFGPGTRLTVT.

The chain has TRBV29-1 and TRBJ2-1, with a tentative D call TRBD1 (6 bases). CDR3 length: 12 residues. Trimming cost V 3 bases and J 8 bases, with 11 bases left between them. Germline V lookup: CDR1 SQVTM, CDR2 ANQGSEA. The CDR3 reads CSVDQGTDEQFF. The CDR3 DNA is TGCAGCGTTGATCAGGGGACCGATGAGCAGTTCTTC.

The chain couples TRBV6-2 or TRBV6-3 to TRBJ2-6; 9 bases line up with TRBD1. Germline lookup yields CDR1 MNHEY and CDR2 SVGEGT. The V segment lost 5 bases and the J segment 0 bases; nucleotides outside the gene matches: 5. The CDR3 length is 17 residues. CDR3 sequence: CASSRTGARSGANVLTF. CDR3 nucleotides: TGTGCCAGCAGTCGGACAGGGGCCCGCTCTGGGGCCAACGTCCTGACTTTC.

V is TRBV20-1 and J is TRBJ1-1; D not certain. V lost 3 bases, J lost 4 bases, and 9 bases lay in between. The CDR3 runs to 12 residues. Per the germline V gene, CDR1 is DFQATT and CDR2 is SNEGSKA (reference sequence). The DNA of the CDR3 is TGCAGTGCTAGTTTGGCCCCCACTGAAGCTTTCTTT. Residues: CSASLAPTEAFF.

The CDR3 region is CASTQQGASTDTQYF. The CDR3 DNA reads as TGTGCCAGTACTCAACAGGGGGCTAGCACAGATACGCAGTATTTT. The J gene is TRBJ2-3, the V gene TRBV19; 9 bases are a match to TRBD1. After removal of 7 bases from V and 0 bases from J, the junction contained 5 bases not matched to a gene. The CDR3 totals 15 residues. CDR1 and CDR2 from the germline V gene are LNHDA and SQIVND (reference sequence).

This clone was picked up one time. The rearrangement uses TRBV5-1 and TRBJ2-7; 7 bases align to TRBD1. With V trimmed by 4 bases and J by 4 bases, 11 bases remained unmatched. Germline lookup yields CDR1 SGHRS and CDR2 YFSETQ. The CDR3 runs 15 residues. The CDR3 protein is CASSPDGTVVYEQYF. The DNA for the CDR3 is TGCGCCAGCAGCCCTGACGGGACAGTAGTATACGAGCAGTACTTC.

The chain has TRBV5-3 and TRBJ2-1; 9 bases agree with TRBD1. Being an ORF, TRBV5-3 has a function that is uncertain. The CDR3 covers 18 residues. V was clipped by 1 base and J by 8 bases; unmatched bases: 16. CDR3 coding DNA: TGTGCCAGAAGCTTGCGCCATTTCCGGGACAGGGTCGATGATGAGCAGTTCTTC. Its protein is CARSLRHFRDRVDDEQFF.

The chain links TRBV5-4 to TRBJ2-1; D perhaps matches TRBD1 (7 bases). The ends were cut back, 4 bases at V and 1 base at J, with 12 bases in the middle. Germline CDR1 SGHNT, CDR2 YYREEE (reference sequence). This CDR3 has 15 amino acids. In nucleotides, the CDR3 is TGTGCCAGCAGCCCCGCGGGACAGTCCTACAATGAGCAGTTCTTC. It specifies CASSPAGQSYNEQFF.

V gene TRBV15 combines with J gene TRBJ1-6; D gene ambiguous. Per the germline V gene, CDR1 is LNHNV and CDR2 is YYDKDF (reference sequence). V shed 1 base and J shed 7 bases, with 5 bases lying between them. CDR3 length: 13 amino acids. CDR3 sequence reads: CATSRARNSPLHF. CDR3 bases: TGTGCCACCAGCAGAGCCAGGAATTCACCCCTCCACTTT.

The chain combines TRBV5-6 with TRBJ1-2; possible D gene TRBD1, 6 bases. The CDR3 sequence is 16 residues long. V lost 4 bases, J lost 7 bases, and 23 bases lay in between. From germline, CDR1 is SGHDT and CDR2 YYEEEE. The CDR3 DNA sequence: TGTGCCAGCAGCCCCCCCGCGGCTGGGGGCCGGGGTGGCTACACCTTC. It encodes CASSPPAAGGRGGYTF.

V is TRBV6-4 and J is TRBJ2-1; the D gene is possibly TRBD1 (6 bases). The CDR3 covers 15 residues. The germline V gene has CDR1 MRHNA and CDR2 SNTAGT. With 3 bases removed from V and 7 bases from J, the gap between germline ends came to 16 bases. CDR3 region: CASSDSQGSVNEQFF. In DNA form, the CDR3 reads TGTGCCAGCAGTGATAGCCAGGGGAGTGTGAATGAGCAGTTCTTC.

This sequence joins TRBV7-8 and TRBJ2-2; D possibly corresponds to TRBD1 (5 bases). Trimming stripped 5 bases from V and 2 bases from J, with 12 bases between. CDR1 and CDR2 from the germline V gene are SGHVS and FQNEAQ. The length of the CDR3 is 15 residues. The CDR3 is CASSVDSPNTGELFF. CDR3 DNA sequence: TGTGCCAGCAGCGTCGACAGTCCTAACACCGGGGAGCTGTTTTTT.

This clone was picked up many times. The gene calls are TRBV28 and TRBJ2-2; possibly TRBD1 for D (6 bases). The germline CDR1 and CDR2 sequences are MDHEN and SYDVKM. This CDR3 region has 15 residues. V dropped 7 bases and J dropped 4 bases, with 16 bases sitting between them. The CDR3 DNA is TGTGCCAGCACCCAAGGACAGACAAGCACCGGGGAGCTGTTTTTT. Protein product: CASTQGQTSTGELFF.

The V call is TRBV3-1 (or the pseudogene TRBV3-2), the J call TRBJ2-7; the D gene is possibly TRBD2 (6 bases). Trimming removed 10 bases at V and 7 bases at J, with 20 bases between. The CDR3 runs to 13 residues. The germline V gene encodes CDR1 LGHDT and CDR2 YNNKEL (reference sequence). The CDR3 loop is CATTTGPGVEQYF. The CDR3 region has the DNA TGTGCCACTACAACGGGACCGGGAGTGGAGCAGTACTTC.

The chain uses TRBV12-3 or TRBV12-4 and TRBJ1-6; D remains ambiguous. Trimming cost V 5 bases and J 19 bases, with 21 bases left between them. The CDR3 has 13 residues. The CDR3 loop reads CASSPRTGIHIHF. In DNA, the CDR3 is TGTGCCAGCAGTCCGCGGACGGGAATCCACATTCACTTT.

The table lists this clone with a count of one. With a much larger clone just one base away, this may be a read error. The chain is built from TRBV6-1 and TRBJ1-5, with no clear D. Germline V CDR1 and CDR2: MNHNS, SASEGT. Deletions cut 2 bases from V and 4 bases from J, with 3 bases between. The CDR3 loop spans 12 amino acids. The CDR3 sequence is CASSETNQPQHF. DNA for the CDR3: TGTGCCAGCAGTGAAACTAATCAGCCCCAGCATTTT.

The chain links TRBV7-6 to TRBJ2-2, with 12 nucleotides matching TRBD2. The CDR3 is made up of 18 amino acids. Per germline, CDR1 SGHVS and CDR2 FNYEAQ. Unmatched junction bases numbered 13, after V lost 5 bases and J lost 6 bases. CDR3 sequence reads: CASSHRAGGTSGPGELFF. The CDR3 DNA sequence: TGTGCCAGCAGCCACCGGGCCGGCGGGACTAGCGGGCCCGGGGAGCTGTTTTTT.

The J gene is TRBJ2-5, the V gene TRBV7-9; D uncertain. Between the trimmed V and J ends, which lost 2 bases and 1 base, there was a span of 14 bases. This CDR3 spans 16 amino acids. Germline V gene data show CDR1 as SEHNR and CDR2 as FQNEAQ (reference sequence). The CDR3 coding sequence is TGTGCCAGCAGCTTACCGCAGTCTCAAATCCAAGAGACCCAGTACTTC. Encoded protein: CASSLPQSQIQETQYF.

The rearrangement uses TRBV25-1 and TRBJ2-1; 11 bases are shared with TRBD1. The CDR3 totals 14 residues. V gave up 6 bases and J gave up 7 bases; unmatched junction bases: 5. The germline V gene has CDR1 MGHDK and CDR2 SYGVNS. The CDR3 protein is CASSRGQGANEQFF. The CDR3 nucleotides are TGTGCCAGCAGCCGAGGACAGGGGGCGAATGAGCAGTTCTTC.